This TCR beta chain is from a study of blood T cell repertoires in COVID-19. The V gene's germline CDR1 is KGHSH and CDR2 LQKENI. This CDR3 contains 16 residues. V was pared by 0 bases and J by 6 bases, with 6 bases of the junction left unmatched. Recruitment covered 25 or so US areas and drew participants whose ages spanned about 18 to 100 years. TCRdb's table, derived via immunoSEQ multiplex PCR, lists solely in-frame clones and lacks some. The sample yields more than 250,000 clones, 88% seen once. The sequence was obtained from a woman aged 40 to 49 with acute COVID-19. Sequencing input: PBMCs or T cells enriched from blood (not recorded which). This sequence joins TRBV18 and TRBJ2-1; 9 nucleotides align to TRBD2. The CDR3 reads CASSPPRPSGANEQFF. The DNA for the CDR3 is TGTGCCAGCTCACCACCGAGGCCTAGCGGGGCCAATGAGCAGTTCTTC. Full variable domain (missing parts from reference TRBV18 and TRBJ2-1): NAGVMQNPRHLVRRRGQEARLRCSPMKGHSHVYWYRQLPEEGLKFMVYLQKENIIDESGMPKERFSAEFPKEGPSILRIQQVVRGDSAAYFCASSPPRPSGANEQFFGPGTRLTVL.